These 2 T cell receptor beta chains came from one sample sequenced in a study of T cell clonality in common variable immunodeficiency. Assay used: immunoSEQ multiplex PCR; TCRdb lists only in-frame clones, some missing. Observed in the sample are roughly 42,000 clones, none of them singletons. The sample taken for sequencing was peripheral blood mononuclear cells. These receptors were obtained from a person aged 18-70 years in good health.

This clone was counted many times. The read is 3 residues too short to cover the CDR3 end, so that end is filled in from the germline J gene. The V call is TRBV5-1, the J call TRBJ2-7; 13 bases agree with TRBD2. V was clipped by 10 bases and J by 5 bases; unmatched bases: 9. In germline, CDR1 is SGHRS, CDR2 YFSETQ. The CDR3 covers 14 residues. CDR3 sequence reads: CASRTSGSVNEQYF. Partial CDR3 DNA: TGCGCCTCAAGGACTAGCGGGAGCGTCAACGAG. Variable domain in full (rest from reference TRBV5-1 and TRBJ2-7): KAGVTQTPRYLIKTRGQQVTLSCSPISGHRSVSWYQQTPGQGLQFLFEYFSETQRNKGNFPGRFSGRQFSNSRSEMNVSTLELGDSALYLCASRTSGSVNEQYFGPGTRLTVT.

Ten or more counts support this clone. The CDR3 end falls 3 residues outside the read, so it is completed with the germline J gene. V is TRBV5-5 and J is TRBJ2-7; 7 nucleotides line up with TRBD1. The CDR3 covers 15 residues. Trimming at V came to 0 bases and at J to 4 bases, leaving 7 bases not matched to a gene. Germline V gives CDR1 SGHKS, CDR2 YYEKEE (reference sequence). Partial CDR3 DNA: TGTGCCAGCAGCTTGGCTGGACAGGTATTTTACGAG. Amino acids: CASSLAGQVFYE. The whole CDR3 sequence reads CASSLAGQVFYEQYF.